These 14 T cell receptor beta chains originate from one sample sequenced in a study of T cell responses to AZD1222 COVID-19 vaccine (dated by TCRdb to about 2021). This specimen's time point label, per the study, means: baseline before first vaccination. The receptor library was made with the immunoSEQ multiplex PCR assay. In TCRdb, the immuneACCESS table is reduced to in-frame sequences with V and J assigned. These tables do not hold every clone; where another copy was compared, an unresolved V gene accounts for under half, and the others remain unexplained. For this sample there are about 85,000 clones; around nine tenths appear just once. Roughly 15% of the sample lies in the top ten. The sequenced sample was peripheral blood, obtained on day 0 of AZD1222 vaccination. Every receptor here comes from an adult in good health.

The table lists this clone with a count of one. The rearrangement links TRBV12-1 to TRBJ2-7; TRBD1 reflects the table's D call only, with no check against the DNA. TRBV12-1 is annotated as a pseudogene. The CDR3 has 17 amino acids. Here the CDR3 reads CASSSKLRTGYSYEQYF. CDR3 in DNA: TGTGCCAGCAGTTCGAAATTAAGGACAGGTTATAGCTACGAGCAGTACTTC.

The chain joins TRBV5-1 to TRBJ2-5; the D gene could be TRBD1 or TRBD2 (5 bases each). The CDR3 runs to 15 residues. Germline V gives CDR1 SGHRS, CDR2 YFSETQ. The V and J ends lost 2 bases and 5 bases respectively, with 16 bases between them. The CDR3 nucleotides are TGCGCCAGCAGCTTTGGGCAGGGCTGGGGGGAGACCCAGTACTTC. It encodes CASSFGQGWGETQYF. The complete variable domain, with remaining parts taken from reference TRBV5-1 and TRBJ2-5, reads KAGVTQTPRYLIKTRGQQVTLSCSPISGHRSVSWYQQTPGQGLQFLFEYFSETQRNKGNFPGRFSGRQFSNSRSEMNVSTLELGDSALYLCASSFGQGWGETQYFGPGTRLLVL.

The chain employs TRBV5-1 and TRBJ2-1; 7 bases match TRBD2. Germline CDR1 SGHRS, CDR2 YFSETQ. The CDR3 is 14 residues long. The V segment lost 4 bases and the J segment 9 bases; nucleotides outside the gene matches: 10. CDR3 DNA: TGCGCCAGCAGCCCAATGACTAGCTGGGGTGAGCAGTTCTTC. This gives the protein CASSPMTSWGEQFF.

The V gene is TRBV13, the J gene TRBJ1-1, with a tentative D call TRBD1 (5 bases). The CDR3 loop spans 13 amino acids. CDR1 and CDR2 from the germline V gene are PRHDT and FYEKMQ (reference sequence). Deletions cut 0 bases from V and 6 bases from J, with 8 bases between. CDR3 in DNA: TGTGCCAGCAGCTTAGGGGGGCTACCTGAAGCTTTCTTT. It encodes CASSLGGLPEAFF.

The chain joins TRBV7-9 to TRBJ1-6; the D gene is possibly TRBD1 (5 bases). Trimming stripped 3 bases from V and 8 bases from J, with 14 bases between. This CDR3 comprises 15 residues. Germline V gives CDR1 SEHNR, CDR2 FQNEAQ (reference sequence). CDR3 residues: CASSLWVGGDSPLHF. Here the CDR3 DNA reads TGTGCCAGCAGCTTGTGGGTGGGGGGAGATTCACCCCTCCACTTT.

The chain couples TRBV18 to TRBJ2-1; 11 bases are a match to TRBD2. The ends lost 3 bases at V and 7 bases at J; junction bases unmatched: 11. The CDR3 has 17 residues. Germline V gene lookup returns CDR1 KGHSH and CDR2 LQKENI. CDR3 coding DNA: TGTGCCAGCTCACCTCGCGGGGCTAGCGGGAGGTATAATGAGCAGTTCTTC. This translates into CASSPRGASGRYNEQFF.

V and J are TRBV11-2 and TRBJ1-1; TRBD1 is a possible D gene (5 bases). CDR1 and CDR2 (germline): SGHAT, FQNNGV. V was shortened by 3 bases and J by 1 base, with 18 bases between the two germline ends. There are 17 residues in the CDR3. As DNA, the CDR3 is TGTGCCAGCAGCTTCCTCCAGGCAGGGTCCTCGAACACTGAAGCTTTCTTT. Translated: CASSFLQAGSSNTEAFF.

This clone has a single count. This chain uses TRBV16 with TRBJ1-5; possibly TRBD1 for D (5 bases). With 3 bases removed from V and 5 bases from J, the gap between germline ends came to 14 bases. The germline V gene has CDR1 KGHSY and CDR2 FQNENV. This CDR3 spans 15 amino acids. The CDR3 loop reads CASSQGKGPHQPQHF. In nucleotides, the CDR3 is TGTGCCAGCAGCCAGGGGAAGGGACCACATCAGCCCCAGCATTTT.

The chain employs TRBV30 and TRBJ2-1, with a weak D call TRBD2 (5 bases). The V and J ends lost 0 bases and 5 bases respectively, with 8 bases between them. Looked up from germline, CDR1 is GTSNPN and CDR2 is SVGIG (reference sequence). This CDR3 spans 13 amino acids. The DNA of the CDR3 is TGTGCCTGGAGTGTACATAGCGACAATGAGCAGTTCTTC. Encoded protein: CAWSVHSDNEQFF.

The CDR3 loop reads CASSPHTRTGGETQYF. The CDR3, as DNA: TGTGCCAGCAGCCCCCATACCAGGACAGGGGGGGAGACCCAGTACTTC. The genes are TRBV4-2 and TRBJ2-5; 10 bases are shared with TRBD1. This CDR3 is built from 16 residues. J was trimmed by 5 bases and V by 4 bases; bases with no gene match: 10. CDR1 is LGHNA, CDR2 YNFKEQ, per germline.

This chain links TRBV28 with TRBJ2-7; possibly TRBD2 for D (6 bases). Germline values: CDR1 MDHEN, CDR2 SYDVKM. This CDR3 spans 16 amino acids. V gave up 5 bases and J gave up 1 base, with 18 bases separating them. The CDR3 DNA is TGTGCCAGCAGTCCGACCCGAACGGCGGGGTCCTACGAGCAGTACTTC. Protein sequence: CASSPTRTAGSYEQYF. Combining the CDR3 with reference TRBV28 and TRBJ2-7 gives the whole variable domain DVKVTQSSRYLVKRTGEKVFLECVQDMDHENMFWYRQDPGLGLRLIYFSYDVKMKEKGDIPEGYSVSREKKERFSLILESASTNQTSMYLCASSPTRTAGSYEQYFGPGTRLTVT.

The CDR3 coding sequence is TGTGCCTGGAGTGGGGGTTTCAATCAGCCCCAGCATTTT. Protein sequence: CAWSGGFNQPQHF. The chain couples TRBV30 to TRBJ1-5; D is unclear. Germline V CDR1 and CDR2: GTSNPN, SVGIG (reference sequence). Trimming removed 1 base from V and 3 bases from J, with 7 bases in between. There are 13 residues in the CDR3.

The rearrangement links TRBV4-2 to TRBJ1-2; TRBD1 might be the D (5 bases). Germline V CDR1 and CDR2: LGHNA, YNFKEQ. This CDR3 is 14 amino acids long. V dropped 5 bases and J dropped 11 bases, with 21 bases sitting between them. CDR3 nucleotides: TGTGCCAGCAGCTCAGACCGGGACGAAAGCCGGTACACCTTC. This sequence encodes CASSSDRDESRYTF.

The chain is built from TRBV23-1 and TRBJ2-2; D uncertain. TRBV23-1 is treated as an ORF (open reading frame) with a function not yet certain. The V and J ends lost 2 bases and 3 bases respectively, with 4 bases between them. This CDR3 is 13 amino acids long. CDR3 DNA sequence: TGCGCCAGCAGTCAAGGGGACACCGGGGAGCTGTTTTTT. Translating gives CASSQGDTGELFF.